This T cell receptor beta chain derives from a study of shared clonotypes between healthy human individuals. Overall study: Each donor's CD4 naive and CD4 memory cells filled three plates apiece, CD8 naive two, and CD8 memory one. Study-wide results and limits: Clonotype sharing among donors was expected to depend on sequencing depth. For naive CD4 cells, around 5% of clonotypes were shared across a handful of donors.

Repertoires were generated with immunoSEQ multiplex PCR, while TCRdb's copy carries only in-frame clones and drops some. The sample has hundreds of thousands of clones, roughly 96% seen once. CD8 cells classed as naive were CD45RO-negative and positively selected for CCR7, excluding terminally differentiated effector memory CD45RA+ cells. About this clone: Its antigen is unknown.

Germline V lookup: CDR1 MGHRA, CDR2 YSYEKL. The V gene lost 0 bases and the J gene lost 8 bases, with 8 bases spanning the gap. The CDR3 is 13 residues long. The material sequenced was naive CD8+ T cells sorted from blood. The clonotype originates from a woman aged 25 to 39 in good health. V gene TRBV4-1 combines with J gene TRBJ2-1, with a tentative D call TRBD2 (5 bases). The CDR3 loop is CASSQDLRDEQFF. CDR3 coding DNA: TGCGCCAGCAGCCAAGATCTGAGGGATGAGCAGTTCTTC.